This TCR beta chain appears in the sequencing data of a study of T cell responses to AZD1222 COVID-19 vaccine (dated by TCRdb to the early 2020s). About the study as a whole: AZD1222 recipients given second doses at about 4 weeks or at about 12 weeks were pooled, since spike-specific TCR depth and breadth were not found to differ between the two schedules. TCR sequencing was performed for 230 to 250 trial participants, of whom about 200 were given two doses of AZD1222 and some 25 were given two doses of MenACWY control vaccine. Trial participants were enrolled by age into subgroups of 18-55, 56-69 and 70-plus years, and roughly 150, 30 and 60 TCR-sequenced participants, respectively, were included in these subgroups.

On this clone itself: Its antigen specificity is not known. No base quality values were provided; no much bigger clone lies one nucleotide off.

V lost 3 bases and J lost 2 bases; the stretch between them is 1 base long. CDR1 and CDR2 are read off the germline V gene (reference sequence) as LNHDA and SQIVND. Measured from the cysteine to the phenylalanine, the CDR3 is 11 residues long. Of all the DNA, just the CDR3 is kept, 33 bases in frame from base 1. The CDR3 regions of human TCRbeta chains were subjected to immunosequencing. In the original analysis: TCRs in the repertoires were matched against a reference library of SARS-CoV-2-specific TCRs that had been generated with the MIRA antigen-specificity platform. Breadth meant the fraction of unique TCRs that were SARS-CoV-2-associated, whereas depth meant the fraction of total T cells that were SARS-CoV-2-associated. Using the MIRA data, every spike-specific TCR was mapped to the spike region that the TCR reacted to and assigned to either a CD4 or a CD8 class. Log10-transformed breadth and depth values were compared by one-way ANOVA with Sidak's multiple comparisons tests. TCRdb retrieved this table from immuneACCESS and kept in-frame rearrangements only. Not all clones are present; in checked studies, unresolved V genes account for under half, and no reason is known for the remainder. V and J calls and clone size are those listed in that table; D and trimming were worked out from the DNA. For this sample the table gives about 69,000 clones, of which 70% to 90% were detected only once. Of the sample, under 3% is held by the ten largest clones.

Overall study outcomes, separate from this receptor: A significant rise in spike-specific TCR breadth and depth was observed after two AZD1222 doses relative to day 0 and relative to MenACWY recipients. Reportedly, almost half of the unique spike-specific TCRs recognized epitopes lying outside the regions that are mutated in the B.1.351 and B.1.1.7 variants. Conclusions about previously exposed vaccinees are limited, since just 5 or 6 AZD1222 recipients were seropositive for SARS-CoV-2 at baseline. The 56-69-year group was small, and its depth increase did not reach significance, likely because of low power. Because no samples from the day 14 peak response were available, repertoires could be characterized only after the peak T cell response. The whole spike protein was spanned by vaccine-associated CD4 TCRs, and dominant responses were seen in regions 160-218 and 743-854. Most participants were white British and females outnumbered males, and the authors suggested that clonal diversity may have been underestimated.

This specimen's time point label, interpreted: baseline before first vaccination. Vaccinee samples came from UK trials COV001 and COV002, including a single-blind randomized controlled phase 2/3 trial of AZD1222 (ChAdOx1 nCoV-19) in healthy adults. For TCRbeta chain sequencing, PBMC samples were collected from trial participants at day 0 and at day 28 after the second dose. The TCR sequence derives from an adult in good health. The chain links TRBV19 with TRBJ1-1, with no reliable assignment of the D segment. Sequenced material: peripheral blood, taken on day 0 of AZD1222 vaccination. The sequence in DNA is TGTGCCAGTAGTATTAACACTGAAGCTTTCTTT. It translates as CASSINTEAFF.